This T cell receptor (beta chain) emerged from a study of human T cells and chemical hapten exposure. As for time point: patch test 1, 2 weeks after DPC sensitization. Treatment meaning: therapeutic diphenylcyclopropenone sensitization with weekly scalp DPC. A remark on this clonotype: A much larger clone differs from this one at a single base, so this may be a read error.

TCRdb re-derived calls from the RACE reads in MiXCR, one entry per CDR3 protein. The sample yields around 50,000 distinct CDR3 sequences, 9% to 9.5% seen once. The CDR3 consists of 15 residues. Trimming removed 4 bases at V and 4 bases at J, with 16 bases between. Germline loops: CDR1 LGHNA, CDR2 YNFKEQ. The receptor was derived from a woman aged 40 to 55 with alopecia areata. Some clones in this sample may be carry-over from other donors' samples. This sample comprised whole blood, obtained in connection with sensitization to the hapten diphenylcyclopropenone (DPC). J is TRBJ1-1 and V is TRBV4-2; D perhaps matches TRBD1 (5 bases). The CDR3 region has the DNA TGTGCCAGCAGCCGAGGTATAACAGGAAGCACTGAAGCTTTCTTT. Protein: CASSRGITGSTEAFF.